This T cell receptor (beta chain) was found in a study of T cell changes during pregnancy in multiple sclerosis. The V segment lost 3 bases and the J segment 5 bases; nucleotides outside the gene matches: 11. CDR3 length: 15 residues. Germline-derived CDR1 and CDR2 are SGHRS and YFSETQ. Generated by immunoSEQ multiplex PCR, the TCRdb table keeps only in-frame clones and is missing some. In the table there are 75,000 to 95,000 clones, less than 95% of which are singletons. V usage is TRBV5-1 and J usage is TRBJ2-7; TRBD1 matches at 7 bases. The sequence was obtained from a female donor with multiple sclerosis, enrolled in a pregnancy study. This specimen consisted of peripheral blood, obtained before pregnancy. CDR3 DNA sequence: TGCGCCAGCAGCTCCTTCGGGACAGTCCAGGACGAGCAGTACTTC. It translates to CASSSFGTVQDEQYF.